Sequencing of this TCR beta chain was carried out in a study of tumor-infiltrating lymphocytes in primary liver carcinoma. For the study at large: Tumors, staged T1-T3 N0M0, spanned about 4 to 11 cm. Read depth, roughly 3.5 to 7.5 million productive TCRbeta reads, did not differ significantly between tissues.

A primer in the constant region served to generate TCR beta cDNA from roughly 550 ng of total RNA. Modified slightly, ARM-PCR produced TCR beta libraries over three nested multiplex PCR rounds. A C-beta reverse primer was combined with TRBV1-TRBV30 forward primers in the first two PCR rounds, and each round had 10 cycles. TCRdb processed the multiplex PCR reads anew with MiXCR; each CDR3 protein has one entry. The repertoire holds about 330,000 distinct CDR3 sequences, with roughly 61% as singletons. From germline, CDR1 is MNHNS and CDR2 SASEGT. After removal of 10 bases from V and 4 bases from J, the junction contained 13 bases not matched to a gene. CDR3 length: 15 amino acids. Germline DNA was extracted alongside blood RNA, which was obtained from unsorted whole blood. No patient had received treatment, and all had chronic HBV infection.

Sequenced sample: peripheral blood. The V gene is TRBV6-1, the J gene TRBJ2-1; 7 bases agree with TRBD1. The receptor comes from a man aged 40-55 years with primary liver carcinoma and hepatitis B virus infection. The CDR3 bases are TGTGCCAACAGAGGACAGGTACCATCATACAATGAGCAGTTCTTC. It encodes CANRGQVPSYNEQFF.